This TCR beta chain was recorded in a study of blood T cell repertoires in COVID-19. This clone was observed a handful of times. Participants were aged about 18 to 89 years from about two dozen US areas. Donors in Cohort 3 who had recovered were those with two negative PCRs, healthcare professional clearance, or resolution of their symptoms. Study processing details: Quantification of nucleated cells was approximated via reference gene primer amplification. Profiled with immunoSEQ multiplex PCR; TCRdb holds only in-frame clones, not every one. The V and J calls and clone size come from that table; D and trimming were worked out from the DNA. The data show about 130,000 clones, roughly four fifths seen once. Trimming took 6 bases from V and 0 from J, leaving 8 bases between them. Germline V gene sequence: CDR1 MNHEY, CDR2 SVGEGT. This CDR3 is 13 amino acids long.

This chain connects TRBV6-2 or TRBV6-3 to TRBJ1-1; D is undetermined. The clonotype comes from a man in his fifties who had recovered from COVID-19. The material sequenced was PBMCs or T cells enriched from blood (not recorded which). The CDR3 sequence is CASSSTMNTEAFF. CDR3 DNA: TGTGCCAGCAGCTCTACCATGAACACTGAAGCTTTCTTT.